Following are 32 T cell receptor beta chains from one sample sequenced in a study of blood T cell repertoires in COVID-19. Libraries were prepared by immunoSEQ multiplex PCR; TCRdb keeps only in-frame clonotypes and omits some of them. Here the sample spans approximately 190,000 clones, 70% to 85% being singletons. The sequencing input was peripheral blood. The receptors were gathered from a woman younger than 45 with acute or convalescent COVID-19.

The chain joins TRBV28 to TRBJ1-2; a weak D match, TRBD1 (5 bases). Trimming shortened V by 7 bases and J by 8 bases, and 26 bases separated the two germline ends. CDR1 is MDHEN and CDR2 is SYDVKM in the germline V gene. This CDR3 has 16 residues. CDR3 in amino acids: CASTEPLGQGLSGYTF. DNA of the CDR3: TGTGCCAGCACCGAACCCCTAGGGCAGGGCCTATCCGGCTACACCTTC.

This sequence joins TRBV19 and TRBJ1-1; 8 bases map to TRBD1. CDR3 size: 17 residues. Trimming removed 5 bases from V and 1 base from J; junction bases left unmatched: 12. Germline CDR1 and CDR2: LNHDA and SQIVND (reference sequence). CDR3 in DNA: TGTGCCAGTAGTCCTCGGACAGGGTGGAGAGGGAACACTGAAGCTTTCTTT. Its protein product is CASSPRTGWRGNTEAFF. Complete variable domain (other parts from reference TRBV19 and TRBJ1-1): DGGITQSPKYLFRKEGQNVTLSCEQNLNHDAMYWYRQDPGQGLRLIYYSQIVNDFQKGDIAEGYSVSREKKESFPLTVTSAQKNPTAFYLCASSPRTGWRGNTEAFFGQGTRLTVV.

V is TRBV13 and J is TRBJ2-1, with 7 bases aligning to TRBD2. CDR1 is PRHDT, CDR2 FYEKMQ, per germline (reference sequence). V was pared by 2 bases and J by 3 bases, with 4 bases of the junction left unmatched. This CDR3 contains 15 residues. CDR3 nucleotides: TGTGCCAGCAGCTTAAGACTAGCCCACTACAATGAGCAGTTCTTC. This gives the protein CASSLRLAHYNEQFF. Filled out from reference TRBV13 and TRBJ2-1, the complete variable domain reads AAGVIQSPRHLIKEKRETATLKCYPIPRHDTVYWYQQGPGQDPQFLISFYEKMQSDKGSIPDRFSAQQFSDYHSELNMSSLELGDSALYFCASSLRLAHYNEQFFGPGTRLTVL.

The chain recombines TRBV10-3 with TRBJ2-1, with 7 bases lining up with TRBD1. CDR1 is ENHRY and CDR2 is SYGVKD in the germline V gene. The ends lost 6 bases at V and 2 bases at J; junction bases unmatched: 7. The CDR3 runs to 15 residues. This CDR3 reads CAIRGDRVAYNEQFF. The CDR3 coding sequence is TGTGCCATCAGGGGAGACAGGGTAGCCTACAATGAGCAGTTCTTC.

In this sample, this clone turned up a few times. The rearrangement joins TRBV6-5 to TRBJ2-7; 10 positions agree with TRBD1. Germline CDR1 and CDR2: MNHEY and SVGAGI. After removal of 0 bases from V and 1 base from J, the junction contained 3 bases not matched to a gene. The CDR3 has 16 amino acids. This chain's CDR3 is CASSYSWTGGSYEQYF. The CDR3 DNA follows: TGTGCCAGCAGTTACTCGTGGACAGGGGGGTCCTACGAGCAGTACTTC.

The CDR3 reads CAIRGQGATDSQETQYF. In DNA, the CDR3 is TGTGCCATCAGGGGACAGGGGGCTACCGATAGCCAAGAGACCCAGTACTTC. The chain employs TRBV10-3 and TRBJ2-5, with 12 bases identical to TRBD1. CDR3 length equals 17 residues. V lost 6 bases, J lost 1 base, and 9 bases stayed unmatched. Germline V lookup: CDR1 ENHRY, CDR2 SYGVKD.

The chain is built from TRBV6-5 and TRBJ2-3, with 9 bases matching TRBD2. This CDR3 spans 13 amino acids. The germline V gene has CDR1 MNHEY and CDR2 SVGAGI. The J segment lost 7 bases and the V segment lost 7 bases, leaving 6 bases of the junction unmatched. The CDR3 protein is CASKAGGRHTQYF. The CDR3 DNA sequence: TGTGCCAGCAAGGCGGGGGGGCGTCATACGCAGTATTTT.

The rearrangement uses TRBV12-3 or TRBV12-4 and TRBJ2-1; D may be TRBD2 (6 bases). Between the trimmed V and J ends, which lost 6 bases and 4 bases, there was a span of 10 bases. The CDR3 is made up of 13 amino acids. CDR3 sequence: CASRTGLYNEQFF. CDR3 nucleotide sequence: TGTGCCAGCAGGACGGGACTTTACAATGAGCAGTTCTTC.

Points on this clone: A junction end diverges from the germline sequence, so it may reflect a read error. The chain has TRBV29-1 and TRBJ2-1; maybe TRBD1 (6 bases). This CDR3 is built from 13 residues. Per germline, CDR1 SQVTM and CDR2 ANQGSEA. The CDR3 DNA follows: TGCAGAGTTGGCAAACAGGGAGACAATGAGCAGTTCTTC. It translates to CRVGKQGDNEQFF.

Here the CDR3 reads CASKREMRETQYF. The CDR3 DNA reads TGTGCCAGCAAGCGGGAGATGAGGGAGACCCAGTACTTC. The J gene is TRBJ2-5, the V gene TRBV6-5; 8 nucleotides align to TRBD2. The CDR3 is made up of 13 amino acids. V was clipped by 7 bases and J by 5 bases; unmatched bases: 6. From germline, CDR1 is MNHEY and CDR2 SVGAGI.

The chain is built from TRBV7-2 and TRBJ2-7; 12 nucleotides align to TRBD2. The germline V gene has CDR1 SGHTA and CDR2 FQGNSA. The CDR3 runs to 15 residues. After removal of 2 bases from V and 6 bases from J, the junction contained 5 bases not matched to a gene. The CDR3 is CASSLLGLAGSEQYF. CDR3 coding DNA: TGTGCCAGCAGCTTATTAGGACTAGCGGGAAGCGAGCAGTACTTC.

This clone was detected only once. This chain uses TRBV5-1 with TRBJ1-1; D is possibly TRBD1 (6 bases). The CDR3 length is 14 residues. The V end was cut by 2 bases, the J end by 2 bases, with 10 bases between. The V gene's germline CDR1 is SGHRS and CDR2 YFSETQ. Written as DNA, the CDR3 is TGCGCCAGCAGCTTCGGGACACTTAACACTGAAGCTTTCTTT. Translation gives CASSFGTLNTEAFF.

This clone has a handful of counts. The chain links TRBV11-2 to TRBJ1-1, with 7 bases aligning to TRBD1. V lost 2 bases and J lost 1; bases outside the gene matches: 7. The CDR3 runs 16 residues. In germline, CDR1 is SGHAT, CDR2 FQNNGV. The CDR3 DNA follows: TGTGCCAGCAGCTTATACTTTACAGGGGCGAACACTGAAGCTTTCTTT. Translated, it gives CASSLYFTGANTEAFF.

This clone occurred a few times. The chain joins TRBV19 to TRBJ1-2; D gene unclear. V was trimmed by 1 base and J by 5 bases, leaving 11 bases between them. Germline V gives CDR1 LNHDA, CDR2 SQIVND (reference sequence). The CDR3 spans 14 residues. The CDR3 DNA sequence: TGTGCCAGTAGTATAGGAGGGAACCCGTATGGCTACACCTTC. Its translation is CASSIGGNPYGYTF. Based on the CDR3 plus reference TRBV19 and TRBJ1-2, the full variable domain is DGGITQSPKYLFRKEGQNVTLSCEQNLNHDAMYWYRQDPGQGLRLIYYSQIVNDFQKGDIAEGYSVSREKKESFPLTVTSAQKNPTAFYLCASSIGGNPYGYTFGSGTRLTVV.

This rearrangement joins TRBV19 to TRBJ1-2; a weak D match, TRBD1 (6 bases). CDR1 is LNHDA and CDR2 is SQIVND in the germline V gene (reference sequence). This CDR3 is built from 15 residues. Trimming cost V 3 bases and J 4 bases, with 15 bases left between them. CDR3 bases: TGTGCCAGTAGTATTCGGCCAGGGGTATCCTATGGCTACACCTTC. The encoded protein is CASSIRPGVSYGYTF.

This sequence joins TRBV2 and TRBJ2-5, with D possibly being TRBD1 (5 bases). The CDR3 spans 16 residues. V was cut by 2 bases and J by 2 bases, with 15 bases left in between. Per germline, CDR1 SNHLY and CDR2 FYNNEI. The CDR3 protein is CASSELAGYKQETQYF. The DNA of the CDR3 is TGTGCCAGCAGTGAATTAGCAGGGTACAAACAAGAGACCCAGTACTTC. Combining the CDR3 with reference TRBV2 and TRBJ2-5 gives the whole variable domain EPEVTQTPSHQVTQMGQEVILRCVPISNHLYFYWYRQILGQKVEFLVSFYNNEISEKSEIFDDQFSVERPDGSNFTLKIRSTKLEDSAMYFCASSELAGYKQETQYFGPGTRLLVL.

The V gene is TRBV29-1, the J gene TRBJ2-2; 7 bases are shared with TRBD2. J gave up 0 bases and V 7 bases, and 11 bases lay outside the gene matches. In germline, CDR1 is SQVTM, CDR2 ANQGSEA. The CDR3 totals 16 residues. The CDR3 sequence is CSECLSGGPNTGELFF. As DNA, the CDR3 is TGCAGCGAATGCCTCTCGGGGGGTCCGAACACCGGGGAGCTGTTTTTT.

J is TRBJ2-1 and V is TRBV15; D gene unclear. The germline V gene has CDR1 LNHNV and CDR2 YYDKDF (reference sequence). The CDR3 has 15 amino acids. Trimming took off 1 base at V and 6 bases at J, with 13 bases between the two ends. CDR3 coding DNA: TGTGCCACCAGCAGAGTTGAGCCCCGGAGCAATGAGCAGTTCTTC. Its translation is CATSRVEPRSNEQFF.

The chain uses TRBV3-1 (or the pseudogene TRBV3-2) and TRBJ2-5; 9 nucleotides match TRBD1. J lost 4 bases, V lost 2 bases, and 5 bases had no gene match. The CDR3 runs to 15 residues. Germline loops: CDR1 LGHDT, CDR2 YNNKEL (reference sequence). The CDR3 bases are TGTGCCAGCAGCCAAACGGGACAGGGCATAGAGACCCAGTACTTC. Its protein is CASSQTGQGIETQYF.

The J gene is TRBJ1-1, the V gene TRBV15; D is unresolved. Per germline, CDR1 LNHNV and CDR2 YYDKDF (reference sequence). V lost 3 bases, J lost 3 bases, and 11 bases lay in between. CDR3 length: 14 residues. The CDR3 sequence is CATSSRLTHTEAFF. CDR3 in DNA: TGTGCCACCAGCAGCAGACTTACACACACTGAAGCTTTCTTT.

The chain employs TRBV7-9 and TRBJ1-5, with D uncertain. The CDR3 runs to 15 residues. The germline CDR1 and CDR2 sequences are SEHNR and FQNEAQ (reference sequence). Trimming pared 1 base from V and 4 bases from J, leaving 11 bases between. CDR3 region: CASSLGPLINQPQHF. CDR3 nucleotides: TGTGCCAGCAGCTTAGGGCCCCTTATTAATCAGCCCCAGCATTTT.

This clone was found once. This chain uses TRBV18 with TRBJ2-4, with 8 bases fitting TRBD1. The CDR3 consists of 13 residues. The germline V gene encodes CDR1 KGHSH and CDR2 LQKENI. The trim removed 6 bases at V and 8 bases at J, leaving 6 bases unmatched. CDR3 amino acids: CASSSIQGDIQYF. The CDR3 DNA is TGTGCCAGCTCGTCAATACAGGGGGACATTCAGTACTTC.

V gene TRBV5-4 combines with J gene TRBJ2-1, with 9 bases identical to TRBD2. Germline CDR1 SGHNT, CDR2 YYREEE (reference sequence). Unmatched junction bases numbered 5, after V lost 0 bases and J lost 7 bases. The CDR3 is 15 amino acids. CDR3 amino acids: CASSLALAGANEQFF. In DNA form, the CDR3 reads TGTGCCAGCAGCTTGGCGTTAGCGGGGGCGAATGAGCAGTTCTTC.

V and J are TRBV15 and TRBJ1-2; D unclear. CDR3 length: 15 amino acids. The germline gives CDR1 LNHNV, CDR2 YYDKDF (reference sequence). Trimming stripped 1 base from V and 2 bases from J, with 11 bases between. The CDR3 is CATSRVGRVNYGYTF. The CDR3 DNA reads as TGTGCCACCAGCAGAGTGGGTCGGGTGAACTATGGCTACACCTTC.

J is TRBJ2-1 and V is TRBV19; weak D call: TRBD2 (5 bases). With 3 bases removed from V and 12 bases from J, the gap between germline ends came to 12 bases. CDR1 LNHDA and CDR2 SQIVND come from the germline V gene (reference sequence). This CDR3 contains 12 residues. The CDR3 is CASSIFLARQFF. As DNA, the CDR3 is TGTGCCAGTAGTATCTTTCTAGCTAGGCAGTTCTTC.

This clone was detected once. The rearrangement uses TRBV11-2 and TRBJ2-1; D is unclear. Germline values: CDR1 SGHAT, CDR2 FQNNGV. Deletions cut 2 bases from V and 7 bases from J, with 6 bases between. This CDR3 is built from 12 residues. CDR3 DNA: TGTGCCAGCAGCTTAAGTCGGAATGAGCAGTTCTTC. Translation gives CASSLSRNEQFF.

This clone is a singleton in its sample. The chain combines TRBV11-2 with TRBJ2-1; 8 bases map to TRBD1. The CDR3 has 17 amino acids. Per the germline V gene, CDR1 is SGHAT and CDR2 is FQNNGV. Trimming removed 4 bases from V and 7 bases from J; junction bases left unmatched: 15. The CDR3 sequence: CASSSDPGQVRGNEQFF. The CDR3 DNA reads TGTGCCAGCAGCTCTGACCCGGGACAGGTAAGGGGGAATGAGCAGTTCTTC.

The chain couples TRBV7-9 to TRBJ1-5; no clear D. Per the germline V gene, CDR1 is SEHNR and CDR2 is FQNEAQ (reference sequence). With 0 bases removed from V and 9 bases from J, the gap between germline ends came to 12 bases. This CDR3 comprises 14 residues. CDR3 nucleotide sequence: TGTGCCAGCAGCTTAGCGTCCTCCCTAGGGCCCCAGCATTTT. Its translation is CASSLASSLGPQHF.

The chain carries TRBV9 and TRBJ1-2; D is uncertain. The ends were cut back, 1 base at V and 1 base at J, with 8 bases in the middle. The CDR3 extends over 14 amino acids. Germline-derived CDR1 and CDR2 are SGDLS and YYNGEE. CDR3 sequence: CASSVRGVNYGYTF. The CDR3 DNA follows: TGTGCCAGCAGCGTACGGGGAGTTAACTATGGCTACACCTTC.

The chain uses TRBV5-4 and TRBJ2-7; 7 bases map to TRBD2. After removal of 1 base from V and 6 bases from J, the junction contained 7 bases not matched to a gene. The CDR3 runs 14 residues. Germline CDR1 and CDR2: SGHNT and YYREEE (reference sequence). CDR3 sequence (DNA): TGTGCCAGCAGCTTGATGAGCGGGATAAGCGAGCAGTACTTC. Translation gives CASSLMSGISEQYF.

The chain links TRBV6-6 to TRBJ1-1; TRBD1 might be the D (5 bases). V was clipped by 6 bases and J by 0 bases, with 8 bases between them. Per germline, CDR1 MNHNY and CDR2 SVGAGI (reference sequence). The CDR3 runs to 13 residues. As DNA, the CDR3 is TGTGCCAGCAGACCGACAGTGAACACTGAAGCTTTCTTT. Translated, it gives CASRPTVNTEAFF.

Many counts were recorded for this clone. This chain joins TRBV5-4 and TRBJ2-1; 7 bases line up with TRBD2. This CDR3 comprises 13 residues. V dropped 4 bases and J dropped 7; count of bases not matched to a gene: 5. The germline CDR1 and CDR2 sequences are SGHNT and YYREEE (reference sequence). The CDR3 region has the DNA TGTGCCAGCAGCGGCGGGAGCGGGAATGAGCAGTTCTTC. Translated, it gives CASSGGSGNEQFF.